The clone carrying this T cell receptor beta chain was counted at least ten times. Its specificity is unknown. The sequenced fragment ends 3 residues before the CDR3 boundary, so the rest is inferred from the germline J gene. Germline values: CDR1 SQVTM, CDR2 ANQGSEA. After removal of 6 bases from V and 6 bases from J, the junction contained 4 bases not matched to a gene. This CDR3 has 13 residues. Assay: immunoSEQ multiplex PCR; the TCRdb copy retains only in-frame clones and omits some. The sample contains approximately 42,000 clones, none of them singletons. This entry is derived from a study of T cell clonality in common variable immunodeficiency. Overall study results and limits: What drives increased CVID clonality needs T cell subpopulation sequencing. CVID subjects showed higher TCRbeta clonality than healthy controls.

Blood samples were heparinized, about 5 to 9 ml per donor. V and J are TRBV29-1 and TRBJ1-6; TRBD1 agrees at 8 bases. The TCR sequence derives from a person between 18 and 75 years old in good health. Input material: peripheral blood mononuclear cells. CDR3 residues: CSVGTGFNSPLHF. Incomplete CDR3 DNA: TGCAGCGTGGGGACAGGATTTAATTCACCC.